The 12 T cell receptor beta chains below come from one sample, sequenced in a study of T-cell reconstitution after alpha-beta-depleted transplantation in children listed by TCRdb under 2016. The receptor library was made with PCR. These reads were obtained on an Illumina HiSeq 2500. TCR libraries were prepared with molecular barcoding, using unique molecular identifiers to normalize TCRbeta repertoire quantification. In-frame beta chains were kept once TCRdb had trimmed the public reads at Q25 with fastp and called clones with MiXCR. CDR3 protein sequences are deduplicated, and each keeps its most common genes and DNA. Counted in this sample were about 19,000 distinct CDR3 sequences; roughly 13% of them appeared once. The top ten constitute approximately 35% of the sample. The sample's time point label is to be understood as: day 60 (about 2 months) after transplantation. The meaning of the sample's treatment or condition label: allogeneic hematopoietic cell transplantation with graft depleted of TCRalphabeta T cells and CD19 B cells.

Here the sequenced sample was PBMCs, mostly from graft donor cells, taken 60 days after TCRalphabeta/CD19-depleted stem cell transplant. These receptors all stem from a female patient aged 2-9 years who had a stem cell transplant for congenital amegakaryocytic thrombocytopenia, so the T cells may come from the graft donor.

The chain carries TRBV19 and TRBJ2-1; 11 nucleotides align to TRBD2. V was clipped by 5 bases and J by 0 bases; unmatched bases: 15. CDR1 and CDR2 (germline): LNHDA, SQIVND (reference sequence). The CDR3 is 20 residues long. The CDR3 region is CASSLGLAEITLSSYNEQFF. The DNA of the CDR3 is TGTGCCAGTAGTCTGGGACTAGCGGAGATAACCTTAAGCTCCTACAATGAGCAGTTCTTC.

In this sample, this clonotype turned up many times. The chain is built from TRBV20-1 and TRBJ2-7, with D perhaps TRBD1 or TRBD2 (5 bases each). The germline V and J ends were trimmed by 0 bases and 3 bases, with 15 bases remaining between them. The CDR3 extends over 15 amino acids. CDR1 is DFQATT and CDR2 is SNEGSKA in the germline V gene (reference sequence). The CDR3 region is CSARDGRGPRYEQYF. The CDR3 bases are TGCAGTGCTAGAGATGGTCGGGGACCCCGCTACGAGCAGTACTTC.

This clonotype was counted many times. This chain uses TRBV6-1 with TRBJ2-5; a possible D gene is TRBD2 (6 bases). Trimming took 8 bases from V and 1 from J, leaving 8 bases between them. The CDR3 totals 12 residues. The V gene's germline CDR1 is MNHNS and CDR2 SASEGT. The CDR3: CASSSAQETQYF. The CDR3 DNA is TGTGCCAGCTCTAGCGCCCAAGAGACCCAGTACTTC.

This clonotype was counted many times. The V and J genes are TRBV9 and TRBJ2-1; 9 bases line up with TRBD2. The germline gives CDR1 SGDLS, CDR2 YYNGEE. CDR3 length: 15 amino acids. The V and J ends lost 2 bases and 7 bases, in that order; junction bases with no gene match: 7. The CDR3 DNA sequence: TGTGCCAGCAGCGTTCATAGCGGGAGTGGGAATGAGCAGTTCTTC. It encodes CASSVHSGSGNEQFF. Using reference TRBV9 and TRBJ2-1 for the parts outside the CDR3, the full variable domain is DSGVTQTPKHLITATGQRVTLRCSPRSGDLSVYWYQQSLDQGLQFLIQYYNGEERAKGNILERFSAQQFPDLHSELNLSSLELGDSALYFCASSVHSGSGNEQFFGPGTRLTVL.

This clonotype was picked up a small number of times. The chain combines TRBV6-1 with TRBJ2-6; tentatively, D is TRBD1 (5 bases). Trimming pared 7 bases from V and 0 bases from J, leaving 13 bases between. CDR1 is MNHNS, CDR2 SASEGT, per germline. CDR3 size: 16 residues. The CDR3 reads CASIHDSSSGANVLTF. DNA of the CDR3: TGTGCCAGCATTCACGACAGCTCCTCTGGGGCCAACGTCCTGACTTTC.

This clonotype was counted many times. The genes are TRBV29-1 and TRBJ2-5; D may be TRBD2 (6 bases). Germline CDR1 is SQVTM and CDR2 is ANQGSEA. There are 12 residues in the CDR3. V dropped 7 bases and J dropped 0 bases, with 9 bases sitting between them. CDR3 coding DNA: TGCAGCGGGTGGAGGGACCAAGAGACCCAGTACTTC. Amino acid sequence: CSGWRDQETQYF.

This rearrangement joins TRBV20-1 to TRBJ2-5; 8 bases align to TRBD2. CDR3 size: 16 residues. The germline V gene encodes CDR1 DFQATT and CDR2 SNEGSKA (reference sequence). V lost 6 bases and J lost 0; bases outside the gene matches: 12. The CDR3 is CSAGGALAGNQETQYF. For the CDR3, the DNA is TGCAGTGCCGGGGGGGCGCTAGCGGGCAACCAAGAGACCCAGTACTTC.

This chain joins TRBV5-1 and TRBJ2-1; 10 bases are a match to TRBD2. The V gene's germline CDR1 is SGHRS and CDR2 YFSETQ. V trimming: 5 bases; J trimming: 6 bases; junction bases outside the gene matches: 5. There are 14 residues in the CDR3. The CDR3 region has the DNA TGCGCCAGCAGGCTAGCGGGAGAGGGCAATGAGCAGTTCTTC. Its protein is CASRLAGEGNEQFF.

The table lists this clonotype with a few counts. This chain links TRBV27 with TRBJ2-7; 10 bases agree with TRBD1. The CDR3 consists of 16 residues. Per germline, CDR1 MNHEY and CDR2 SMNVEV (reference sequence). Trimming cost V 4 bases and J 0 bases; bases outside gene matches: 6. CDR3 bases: TGTGCCAGCAGTTCCGGACAGGGGGGCAGCTCCTACGAGCAGTACTTC. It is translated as CASSSGQGGSSYEQYF.

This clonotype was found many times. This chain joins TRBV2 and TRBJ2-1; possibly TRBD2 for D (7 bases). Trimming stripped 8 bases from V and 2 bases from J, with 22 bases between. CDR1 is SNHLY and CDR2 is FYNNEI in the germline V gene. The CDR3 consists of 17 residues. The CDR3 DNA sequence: TGTGCCAGCTCCATACCCTCTAGGGGGGGAACCTACAATGAGCAGTTCTTC. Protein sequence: CASSIPSRGGTYNEQFF.

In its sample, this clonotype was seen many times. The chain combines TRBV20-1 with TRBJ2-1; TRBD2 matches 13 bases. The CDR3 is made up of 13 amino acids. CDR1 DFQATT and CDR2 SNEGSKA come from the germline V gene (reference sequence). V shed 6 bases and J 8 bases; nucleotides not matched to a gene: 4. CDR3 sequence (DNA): TGCAGTGCCGTAGGACTAGCGGGGGATGAGCAGTTCTTC. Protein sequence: CSAVGLAGDEQFF.

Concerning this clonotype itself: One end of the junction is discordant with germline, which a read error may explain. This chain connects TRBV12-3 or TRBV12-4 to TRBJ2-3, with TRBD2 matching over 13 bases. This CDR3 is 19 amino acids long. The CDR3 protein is CAISLALGLAGVVTDTQYF. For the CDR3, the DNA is TGTGCCATCAGTTTAGCGCTAGGACTAGCGGGAGTAGTGACAGATACGCAGTATTTT.